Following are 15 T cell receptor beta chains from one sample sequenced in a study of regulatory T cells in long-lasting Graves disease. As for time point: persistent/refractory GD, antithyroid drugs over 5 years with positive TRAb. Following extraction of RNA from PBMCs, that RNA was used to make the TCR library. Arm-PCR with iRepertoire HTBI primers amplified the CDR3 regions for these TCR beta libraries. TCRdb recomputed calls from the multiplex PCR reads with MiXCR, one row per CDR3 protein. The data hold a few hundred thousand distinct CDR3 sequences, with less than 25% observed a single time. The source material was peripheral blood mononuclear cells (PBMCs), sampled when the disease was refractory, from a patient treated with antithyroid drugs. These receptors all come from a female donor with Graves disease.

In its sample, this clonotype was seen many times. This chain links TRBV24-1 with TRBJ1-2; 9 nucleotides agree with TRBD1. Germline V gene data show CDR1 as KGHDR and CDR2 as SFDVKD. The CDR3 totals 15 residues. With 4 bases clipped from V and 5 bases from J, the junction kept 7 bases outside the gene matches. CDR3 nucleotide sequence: TGTGCCACCAGTGAAAGGACAGGGGAGGGGTATGGCTACACCTTC. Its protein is CATSERTGEGYGYTF.

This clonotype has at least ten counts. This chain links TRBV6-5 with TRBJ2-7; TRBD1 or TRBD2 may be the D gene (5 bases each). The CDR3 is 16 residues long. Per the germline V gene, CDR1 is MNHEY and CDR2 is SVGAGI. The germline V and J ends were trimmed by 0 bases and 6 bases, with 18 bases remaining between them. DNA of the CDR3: TGTGCCAGCAGTTACTCAGGGGCTAGCTCTGGTGGCGAGCAGTACTTC. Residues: CASSYSGASSGGEQYF.

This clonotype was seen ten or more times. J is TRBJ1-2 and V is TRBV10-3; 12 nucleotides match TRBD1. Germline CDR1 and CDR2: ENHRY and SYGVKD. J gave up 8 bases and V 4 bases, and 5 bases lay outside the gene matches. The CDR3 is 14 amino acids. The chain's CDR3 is CAISVRDRGQGYTF. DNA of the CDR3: TGTGCCATCAGTGTAAGGGACAGGGGGCAAGGCTACACCTTC.

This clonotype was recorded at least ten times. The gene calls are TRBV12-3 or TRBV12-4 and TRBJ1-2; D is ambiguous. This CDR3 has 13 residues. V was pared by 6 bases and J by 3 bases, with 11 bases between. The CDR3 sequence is CASSPRKYYGYTF. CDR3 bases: TGTGCCAGCAGCCCCCGAAAATACTATGGCTACACCTTC.

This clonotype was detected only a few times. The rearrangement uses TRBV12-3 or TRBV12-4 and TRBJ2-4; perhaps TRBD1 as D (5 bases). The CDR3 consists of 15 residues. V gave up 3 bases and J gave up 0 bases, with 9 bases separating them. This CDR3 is CASSFQGLAKNIQYF. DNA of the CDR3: TGTGCCAGCAGTTTCCAGGGTTTAGCCAAAAACATTCAGTACTTC.

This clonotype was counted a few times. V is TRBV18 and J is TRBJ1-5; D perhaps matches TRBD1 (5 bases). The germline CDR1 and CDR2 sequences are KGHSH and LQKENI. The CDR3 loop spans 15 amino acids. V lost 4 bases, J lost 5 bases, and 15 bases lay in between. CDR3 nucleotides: TGTGCCAGCTCACAGTCGGGAGGGGCCTATCAGCCCCAGCATTTT. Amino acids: CASSQSGGAYQPQHF.

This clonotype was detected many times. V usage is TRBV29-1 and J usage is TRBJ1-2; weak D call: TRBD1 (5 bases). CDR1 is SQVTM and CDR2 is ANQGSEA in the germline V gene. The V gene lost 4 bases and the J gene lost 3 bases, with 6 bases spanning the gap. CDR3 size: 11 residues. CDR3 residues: CSVGGDYGYTF. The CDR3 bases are TGCAGCGTTGGAGGGGACTATGGCTACACCTTC.

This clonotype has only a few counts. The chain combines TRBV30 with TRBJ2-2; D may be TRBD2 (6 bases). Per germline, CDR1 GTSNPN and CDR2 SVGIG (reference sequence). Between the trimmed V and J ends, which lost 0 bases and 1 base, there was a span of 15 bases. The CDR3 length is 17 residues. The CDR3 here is CAWSVLMGGMNTGELFF. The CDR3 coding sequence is TGTGCCTGGAGTGTACTGATGGGCGGGATGAACACCGGGGAGCTGTTTTTT.

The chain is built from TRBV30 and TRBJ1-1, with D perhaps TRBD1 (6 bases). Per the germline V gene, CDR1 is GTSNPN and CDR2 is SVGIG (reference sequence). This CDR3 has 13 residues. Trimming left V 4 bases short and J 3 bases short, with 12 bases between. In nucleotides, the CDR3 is TGTGCCTGGAAATTACAGGGTTACACTGAAGCTTTCTTT. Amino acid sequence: CAWKLQGYTEAFF.

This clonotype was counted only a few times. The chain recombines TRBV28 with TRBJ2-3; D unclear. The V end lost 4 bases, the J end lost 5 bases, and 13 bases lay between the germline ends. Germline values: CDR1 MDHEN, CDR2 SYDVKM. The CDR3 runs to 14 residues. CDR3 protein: CASSSRTFLDTQYF. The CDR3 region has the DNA TGTGCCAGCAGTTCCCGCACTTTCCTAGATACGCAGTATTTT.

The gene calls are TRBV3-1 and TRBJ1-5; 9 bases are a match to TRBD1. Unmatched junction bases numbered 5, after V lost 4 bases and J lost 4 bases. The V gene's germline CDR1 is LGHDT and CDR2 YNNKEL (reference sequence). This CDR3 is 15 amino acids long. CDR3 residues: CASSRAGTGNQPQHF. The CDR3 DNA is TGTGCCAGCAGCCGAGCCGGGACAGGGAATCAGCCCCAGCATTTT.

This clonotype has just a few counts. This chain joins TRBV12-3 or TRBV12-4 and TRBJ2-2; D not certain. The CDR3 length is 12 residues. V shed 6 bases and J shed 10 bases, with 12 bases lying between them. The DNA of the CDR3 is TGTGCCAGCAGGCGAGGTTCCGAGGAGCTGTTTTTT. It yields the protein CASRRGSEELFF.

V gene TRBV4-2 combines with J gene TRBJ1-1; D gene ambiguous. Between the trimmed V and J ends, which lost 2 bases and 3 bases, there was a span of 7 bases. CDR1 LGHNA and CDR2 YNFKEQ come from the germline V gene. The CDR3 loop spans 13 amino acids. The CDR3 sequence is CASSQFGDTEAFF. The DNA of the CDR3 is TGTGCCAGCAGCCAATTCGGGGACACTGAAGCTTTCTTT.

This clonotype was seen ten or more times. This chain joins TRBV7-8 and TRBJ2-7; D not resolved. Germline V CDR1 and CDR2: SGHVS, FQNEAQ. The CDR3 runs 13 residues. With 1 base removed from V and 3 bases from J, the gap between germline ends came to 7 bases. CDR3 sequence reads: CASSLDSFYEQYF. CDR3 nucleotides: TGTGCCAGCAGCTTAGACAGCTTCTACGAGCAGTACTTC. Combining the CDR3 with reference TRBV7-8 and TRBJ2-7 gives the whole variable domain GAGVSQSPRYKVAKRGQDVALRCDPISGHVSLFWYQQALGQGPEFLTYFQNEAQLDKSGLPSDRFFAERPEGSVSTLKIQRTQQEDSAVYLCASSLDSFYEQYFGPGTRLTVT.

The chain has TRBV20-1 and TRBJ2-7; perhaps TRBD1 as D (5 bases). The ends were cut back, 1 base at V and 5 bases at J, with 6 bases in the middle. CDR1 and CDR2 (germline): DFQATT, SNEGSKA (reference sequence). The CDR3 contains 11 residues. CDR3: CSARAGHEQYF. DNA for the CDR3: TGCAGTGCTAGAGCAGGGCACGAGCAGTACTTC.